The T cell receptor beta chain described here comes from a study of graft-versus-host responses after intestinal transplantation. Study-wide background: After anti-thymocyte globulin induction, recipients took tacrolimus and steroids for approximately three years.

Assay: immunoSEQ multiplex PCR; the TCRdb copy retains only in-frame clones and omits some. Of 90,000 to 150,000 clones in the sample, about 95% were seen once. As for this clone: Its antigen is unknown.

CDR3 length: 15 amino acids. CDR1 and CDR2 from the germline V gene are SGHAT and FQNNGV. V gave up 3 bases and J gave up 8 bases, with 17 bases separating them. The rearrangement links TRBV11-2 to TRBJ2-1; D gene unclear. Sequenced material: unstimulated CD8+ T cells sorted from spleen or lymph node cells, taken before intestinal transplant. This TCR came from a human donor who received an intestinal transplant. The CDR3 loop is CASSFPHSSPHEQFF. The CDR3, as DNA: TGTGCCAGCAGCTTTCCACACTCCTCTCCACATGAGCAGTTCTTC.